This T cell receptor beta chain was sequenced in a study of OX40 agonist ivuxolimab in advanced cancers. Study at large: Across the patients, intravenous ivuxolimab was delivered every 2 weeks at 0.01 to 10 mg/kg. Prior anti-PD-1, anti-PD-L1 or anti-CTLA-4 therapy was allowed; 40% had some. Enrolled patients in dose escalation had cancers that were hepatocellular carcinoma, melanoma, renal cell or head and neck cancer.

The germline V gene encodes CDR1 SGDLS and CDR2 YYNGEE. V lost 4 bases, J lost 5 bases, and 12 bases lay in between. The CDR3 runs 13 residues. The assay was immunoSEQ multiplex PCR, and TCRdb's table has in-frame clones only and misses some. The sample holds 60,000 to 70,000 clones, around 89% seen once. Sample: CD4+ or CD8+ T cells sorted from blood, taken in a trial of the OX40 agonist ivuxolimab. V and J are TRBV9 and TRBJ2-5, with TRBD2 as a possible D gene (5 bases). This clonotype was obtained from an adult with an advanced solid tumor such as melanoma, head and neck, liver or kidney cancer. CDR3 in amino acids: CASSPSEAETQYF. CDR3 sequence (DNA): TGTGCCAGCAGCCCTTCGGAGGCTGAGACCCAGTACTTC.